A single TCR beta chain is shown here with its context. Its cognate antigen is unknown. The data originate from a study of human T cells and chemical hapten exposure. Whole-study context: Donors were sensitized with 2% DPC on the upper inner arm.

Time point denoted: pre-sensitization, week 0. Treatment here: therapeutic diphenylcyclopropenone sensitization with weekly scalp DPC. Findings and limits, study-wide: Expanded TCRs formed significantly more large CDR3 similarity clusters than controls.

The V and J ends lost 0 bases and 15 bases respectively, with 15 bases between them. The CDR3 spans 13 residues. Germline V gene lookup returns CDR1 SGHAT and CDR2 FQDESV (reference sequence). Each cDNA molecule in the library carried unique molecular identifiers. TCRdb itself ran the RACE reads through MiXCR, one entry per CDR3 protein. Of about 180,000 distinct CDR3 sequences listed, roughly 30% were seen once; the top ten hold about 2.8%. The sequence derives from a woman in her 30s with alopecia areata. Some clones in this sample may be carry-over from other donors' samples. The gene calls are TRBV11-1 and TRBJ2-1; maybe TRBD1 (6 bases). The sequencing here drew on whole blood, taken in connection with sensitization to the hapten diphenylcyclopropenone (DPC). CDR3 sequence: CASSLADSSGAFF. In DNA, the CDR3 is TGTGCCAGCAGCTTAGCGGACTCTTCAGGGGCGTTCTTC.